A selection of T cell receptor beta chains follows, all from one sample in a study of shared clonotypes between healthy human individuals. Assay used: immunoSEQ multiplex PCR; TCRdb lists only in-frame clones, some missing. The repertoire consists of more than 2 million clones, with around 95% occurring once and the leading ten covering less than 0.15%. The material sequenced was naive CD4+ T cells sorted from blood. All receptors come from a man aged 18 to 30 in good health. Both conserved end residues are part of each CDR3. The D gene is left open where the match is weak. Where a row states a size, it is once, few, many or the class of an expanded clone; other rows omit it.

CAWSPGQGNSPLHF,TGTGCCTGGTCCCCCGGACAGGGTAATTCACCCCTCCACTTT,TRBD1,NA,TRBV30,TRBJ1-6
CASSEGLALGEQFF,TGTGCCAGCAGCGAGGGACTAGCTCTCGGCGAGCAGTTCTTC,TRBD2,NA,TRBV9,TRBJ2-1
CASSTGTSGRQFF,TGTGCCAGCAGTACGGGGACTAGCGGGAGACAGTTCTTC,TRBD2,NA,TRBV2,TRBJ2-1
CASSYPGEQFF,TGTGCCAGCAGCTATCCTGGTGAGCAGTTCTTC,NA,NA,TRBV7-9,TRBJ2-1
CASSPATTGTGRDTQYF,TGTGCCAGCTCACCCGCAACCACCGGGACAGGGAGGGATACGCAGTATTTT,TRBD1,NA,TRBV18,TRBJ2-3
CASSQFLIRDSSTEAFF,TGTGCCAGCAGCCAGTTTTTAATCCGGGACAGTAGTACTGAAGCTTTCTTT,TRBD1,NA,TRBV14,TRBJ1-1
CASSWALLDQETQYF,TGCGCCAGCAGCTGGGCTTTGCTGGACCAAGAGACCCAGTACTTC,NA,NA,TRBV5-1,TRBJ2-5
CSVGRGPITQGWATEAFF,TGCAGCGTTGGAAGGGGCCCCATTACACAGGGCTGGGCCACTGAAGCTTTCTTT,NA,NA,TRBV29-1,TRBJ1-1
CASSSLWNTIYF,TGTGCCAGCAGCTCCCTTTGGAACACCATATATTTT,NA,NA,TRBV11-2,TRBJ1-3
CASIRGGGGSDTQYF,TGCGCCAGCATTCGTGGGGGGGGCGGGTCAGATACGCAGTATTTT,NA,NA,TRBV10-2,TRBJ2-3
CASTKPGQGAIEQYF,TGTGCCAGCACCAAACCCGGCCAGGGGGCGATCGAGCAGTACTTC,TRBD1,NA,TRBV6-1,TRBJ2-7
CASSLGGQGSEKLFF,TGTGCCAGCAGTTTAGGGGGACAGGGTAGCGAAAAACTGTTTTTT,TRBD1,NA,TRBV28,TRBJ1-4
CASSLEGRATDTQYF,TGTGCCAGCAGCTTAGAGGGCAGGGCCACAGATACGCAGTATTTT,NA,NA,TRBV13,TRBJ2-3
CAWSLGTSGGGSYNEQFF,TGTGCCTGGAGCCTAGGGACTAGCGGGGGTGGCTCCTACAATGAGCAGTTCTTC,TRBD2,once,TRBV30,TRBJ2-1
CASSQEGDYRYNEQFF,TGTGCCAGCAGCCAAGAAGGGGACTACCGCTACAATGAGCAGTTCTTC,TRBD2,NA,TRBV4-2,TRBJ2-1
CASSSQWRGAGNEQFF,TGTGCCAGCAGCTCGCAATGGAGGGGCGCGGGCAATGAGCAGTTCTTC,NA,once,TRBV5-6,TRBJ2-1
CASSYGRGGDTQYF,TGCGCCAGCAGTTATGGGCGCGGTGGGGATACGCAGTATTTT,NA,NA,TRBV5-1,TRBJ2-3
CASRDTGSGNTIYF,TGCGCCAGCAGGGATACAGGGTCAGGAAACACCATATATTTT,NA,NA,TRBV5-1,TRBJ1-3
CASSYGARGSSYNSPLHF,TGTGCCAGCAGTTACGGGGCTCGAGGGTCCTCCTATAATTCACCCCTCCACTTT,NA,NA,TRBV28,TRBJ1-6
CASRDRGNSPLHF,TGTGCCAGTAGAGACAGGGGGAATTCACCCCTCCACTTT,TRBD1,NA,TRBV19,TRBJ1-6
CASSPRTGKVDEQFF,TGTGCCAGTAGTCCCAGGACAGGGAAGGTCGATGAGCAGTTCTTC,TRBD1,NA,TRBV19,TRBJ2-1
CASSQAQGYDNEQFF,TGCGCCAGCAGCCAAGCTCAAGGTTACGACAATGAGCAGTTCTTC,NA,NA,TRBV4-1,TRBJ2-1
CASSSDREKLFF,TGTGCCAGCAGCTCTGACAGGGAAAAACTGTTTTTT,NA,NA,TRBV11-2,TRBJ1-4